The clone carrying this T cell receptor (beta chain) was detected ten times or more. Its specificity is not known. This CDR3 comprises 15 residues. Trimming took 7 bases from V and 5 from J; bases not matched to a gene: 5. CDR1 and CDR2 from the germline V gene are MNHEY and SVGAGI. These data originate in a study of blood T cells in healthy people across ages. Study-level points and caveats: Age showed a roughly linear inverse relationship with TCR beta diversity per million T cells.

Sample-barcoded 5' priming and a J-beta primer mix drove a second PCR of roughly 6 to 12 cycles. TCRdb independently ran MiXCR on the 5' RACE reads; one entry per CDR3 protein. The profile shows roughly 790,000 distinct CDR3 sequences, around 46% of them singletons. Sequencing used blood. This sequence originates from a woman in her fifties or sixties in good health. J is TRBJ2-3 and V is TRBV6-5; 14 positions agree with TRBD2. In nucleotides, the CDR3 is TGTGCCAGCACCCCCGGACTAGCGGGAGGAGATACGCAGTATTTT. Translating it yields CASTPGLAGGDTQYF.